This TCR beta chain was obtained from a study of blood T cell repertoires in COVID-19. Clones were read by immunoSEQ multiplex PCR, and TCRdb kept only the in-frame ones, dropping some. The data contain about 9,300 clones, approximately 91% of them seen just once; the ten biggest clones take up roughly 4.2%. Source material: peripheral blood. This TCR was sampled from a woman between 45 and 65 years old with active COVID-19.

CDR3 nucleotide sequence: TGCGCCAGCAGCTTGGGGGGCGACAGTTACACCGGGGAGCTGTTTTTT. This gives the protein CASSLGGDSYTGELFF. This chain links TRBV5-1 with TRBJ2-2; a weak D match, TRBD1 (5 bases). The CDR3 runs 16 residues. Germline lookup yields CDR1 SGHRS and CDR2 YFSETQ. The V and J ends lost 0 bases and 3 bases respectively, with 12 bases between them. Together with reference TRBV5-1 and TRBJ2-2, the CDR3 gives the full variable domain: KAGVTQTPRYLIKTRGQQVTLSCSPISGHRSVSWYQQTPGQGLQFLFEYFSETQRNKGNFPGRFSGRQFSNSRSEMNVSTLELGDSALYLCASSLGGDSYTGELFFGEGSRLTVL.